This note documents a single T cell receptor (beta chain) sequence. Its antigen is undetermined. With the 5' RACE reads reprocessed, TCRdb shows one record per CDR3 protein and no DNA. This sample's clone table lists 550,000 to 600,000 distinct CDR3 sequences. The data stem from a study of T cells expressing NK-cell markers. Study as a whole: CD3+CD56+NKG2C+, CD3+CD56+NKG2C- and CD3+CD56-NKG2C+ T cells, once sorted, supplied the TCR beta repertoires.

Germline V gene sequence: CDR1 DFQATT, CDR2 SNEGSKA (reference sequence). The CDR3 runs to 15 residues. Study conclusions and caveats: Roughly 6 donors had dominant NKG2C+ clonotypes that comprised roughly 1.0-8% of their CD8+ T cells.

This receptor was taken from a man aged 18-30 years in good health. The chain employs TRBV20-1 and TRBJ1-1. The sequenced sample consisted of blood T cells: a sorted CD56 or NKG2C T cell subset, CD4+ or CD8+ T cells, or bulk PBMC T cells (not recorded which). The CDR3 region is CSARARNLMNTEAFF.